Below are 15 T cell receptor beta chains sequenced from a single sample in a study of blood T cell repertoires in COVID-19. Libraries were prepared by immunoSEQ multiplex PCR; TCRdb keeps only in-frame clonotypes and omits some of them. In the table there are roughly 100,000 clones, approximately 77% of which are singletons. Sequenced: peripheral blood. These receptors all come from a woman older than 75 with acute or convalescent COVID-19.

V is TRBV24-1 and J is TRBJ2-4; the D is unclear. Germline V gene sequence: CDR1 KGHDR, CDR2 SFDVKD. The V end was cut by 3 bases, the J end by 6 bases, with 5 bases between. There are 12 residues in the CDR3. The CDR3 here is CATSDQSNIQYF. The CDR3, as DNA: TGTGCCACCAGTGATCAATCAAACATTCAGTACTTC.

V gene TRBV2 combines with J gene TRBJ2-7; the D gene is possibly TRBD2 (5 bases). From germline, CDR1 is SNHLY and CDR2 FYNNEI. The CDR3 is 14 residues long. The V and J ends lost 6 bases and 6 bases respectively, with 18 bases between them. The DNA of the CDR3 is TGTGCCAGCAGAGCCCTAGCAACCCTACTCGAGCAGTACTTC. This codes for CASRALATLLEQYF.

V gene TRBV7-8 combines with J gene TRBJ2-7; D not certain. Trimming removed 0 bases from V and 3 bases from J, with 15 bases in between. CDR3 length equals 16 residues. Germline values: CDR1 SGHVS, CDR2 FQNEAQ. The DNA for the CDR3 is TGTGCCAGCAGCTTAGCCCAATCGCTACCTTACTACGAGCAGTACTTC. Translating it yields CASSLAQSLPYYEQYF.

This clone has more than one count but fewer than ten. The J gene is TRBJ2-5, the V gene TRBV7-2, with a possible D match to TRBD1 (5 bases). The CDR3 loop spans 13 amino acids. V was pared by 4 bases and J by 2 bases, with 8 bases between. Germline values: CDR1 SGHTA, CDR2 FQGNSA. The CDR3 here is CASSSGRQETQYF. CDR3 coding DNA: TGTGCCAGCAGCTCAGGGCGGCAAGAGACCCAGTACTTC.

The J gene is TRBJ2-3, the V gene TRBV10-1, with 9 bases lining up with TRBD1. This CDR3 is built from 16 residues. Germline V gene data show CDR1 as WNHNN and CDR2 as SYGVQD (reference sequence). V lost 3 bases to trimming and J lost 4 bases; unmatched junction nucleotides: 8. The CDR3 spells CASSESGQGVADTQYF. The CDR3 region has the DNA TGCGCCAGCAGTGAATCGGGACAGGGAGTCGCAGATACGCAGTATTTT.

V usage is TRBV2 and J usage is TRBJ1-1; the D is unclear. This CDR3 is 13 amino acids long. Per the germline V gene, CDR1 is SNHLY and CDR2 is FYNNEI. Trimming stripped 7 bases from V and 0 bases from J, with 9 bases between. DNA for the CDR3: TGTGCCAGCACTAGAGGGATGAACACTGAAGCTTTCTTT. It is translated as CASTRGMNTEAFF. Drawing the rest from reference TRBV2 and TRBJ1-1, the complete variable domain is EPEVTQTPSHQVTQMGQEVILRCVPISNHLYFYWYRQILGQKVEFLVSFYNNEISEKSEIFDDQFSVERPDGSNFTLKIRSTKLEDSAMYFCASTRGMNTEAFFGQGTRLTVV.

This clone appeared a few times. The rearrangement links TRBV7-2 to TRBJ1-3; 9 bases match TRBD1. Per the germline V gene, CDR1 is SGHTA and CDR2 is FQGNSA. The J segment lost 8 bases and the V segment lost 5 bases, leaving 7 bases of the junction unmatched. The CDR3 spans 14 residues. The CDR3 sequence: CASSPGQGSHTIYF. CDR3 DNA sequence: TGTGCCAGCAGCCCTGGACAGGGGTCTCACACCATATATTTT.

This clone was detected only once. The chain couples TRBV10-3 to TRBJ2-7; D gene ambiguous. The CDR3 extends over 12 amino acids. Trimming cost V 7 bases and J 2 bases, with 9 bases left between them. Germline CDR1 and CDR2: ENHRY and SYGVKD. This chain's CDR3 is CAIKTVTYEQYF. In DNA form, the CDR3 reads TGTGCCATCAAGACTGTAACCTACGAGCAGTACTTC.

This clone was found once. The chain joins TRBV4-1 to TRBJ2-7; 14 bases map to TRBD2. Germline CDR1 reads MGHRA; CDR2 reads YSYEKL. The CDR3 runs 15 residues. V trimming: 1 base; J trimming: 8 bases; junction bases outside the gene matches: 4. Here the CDR3 DNA reads TGCGCCAGCAGCCAAGCCGGGACTAGCGGGGGAAAGCAGTACTTC. Amino acid sequence: CASSQAGTSGGKQYF.

J is TRBJ2-4 and V is TRBV11-3; no reliable D call. The CDR3 length is 14 residues. V gave up 1 base and J gave up 2 bases, with 6 bases separating them. CDR1 and CDR2 (germline): SGHNT, YENEEA. Here the CDR3 reads CASSLGWPKNIQYF. The CDR3 region has the DNA TGTGCCAGCAGCTTAGGATGGCCCAAAAACATTCAGTACTTC.

In its sample, this clone was seen once. The chain links TRBV9 to TRBJ2-7, with TRBD1 matching 7 bases. Looked up from germline, CDR1 is SGDLS and CDR2 is YYNGEE. The trim removed 0 bases at V and 3 bases at J, leaving 6 bases unmatched. The CDR3 spans 15 residues. The CDR3 DNA follows: TGTGCCAGCAGCGTAGAACCTACAGGGGACTACGAGCAGTACTTC. This gives the protein CASSVEPTGDYEQYF.

This clone is a singleton in its sample. The chain has TRBV2 and TRBJ2-5; TRBD1 agrees at 7 bases. CDR1 and CDR2 (germline): SNHLY, FYNNEI. CDR3 size: 13 residues. Trimming at V came to 6 bases and at J to 2 bases, leaving 3 bases not matched to a gene. CDR3 bases: TGTGCCAGCAGGAAGGGACAGCAAGAGACCCAGTACTTC. This encodes CASRKGQQETQYF.

The chain combines TRBV19 with TRBJ1-6, with D possibly being TRBD1 (6 bases). The CDR3 is made up of 15 amino acids. Germline V gives CDR1 LNHDA, CDR2 SQIVND (reference sequence). Trimming took 1 base from V and 5 from J, leaving 9 bases between them. The CDR3 region is CASSIAGTNNSPLHF. The CDR3, as DNA: TGTGCCAGTAGTATAGCCGGGACAAATAATTCACCCCTCCACTTT.

The gene calls are TRBV20-1 and TRBJ1-2; no clear D. The CDR3 totals 13 residues. The ends were cut back, 3 bases at V and 4 bases at J, with 12 bases in the middle. Germline CDR1 and CDR2: DFQATT and SNEGSKA (reference sequence). CDR3 in amino acids: CSASSRLGYGYTF. CDR3 coding DNA: TGCAGTGCTAGTTCGCGACTTGGCTATGGCTACACCTTC.

This chain connects TRBV2 to TRBJ1-6, with 9 bases identical to TRBD1. The CDR3 length is 15 residues. V was pared by 6 bases and J by 5 bases, with 5 bases of the junction left unmatched. Looked up from germline, CDR1 is SNHLY and CDR2 is FYNNEI. The CDR3 nucleotides read TGTGCCAGCAGCCTTCGACAGGGGGATAATTCACCCCTCCACTTT. Translating gives CASSLRQGDNSPLHF.